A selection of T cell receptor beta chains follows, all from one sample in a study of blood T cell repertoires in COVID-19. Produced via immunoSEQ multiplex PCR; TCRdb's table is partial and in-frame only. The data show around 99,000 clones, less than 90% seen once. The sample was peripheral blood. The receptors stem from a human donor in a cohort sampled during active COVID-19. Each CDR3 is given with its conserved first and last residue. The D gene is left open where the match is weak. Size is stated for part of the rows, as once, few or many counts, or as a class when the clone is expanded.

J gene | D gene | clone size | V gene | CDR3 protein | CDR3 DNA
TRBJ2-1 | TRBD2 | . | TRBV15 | CATSREGLARDGQFF | TGTGCCACCAGCAGAGAGGGACTAGCGCGAGACGGGCAGTTCTTC
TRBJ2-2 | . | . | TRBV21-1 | CASSYPLGLAGDTGELFF | TGTGCCAGCAGCTACCCTCTGGGACTAGCGGGAGACACCGGGGAGCTGTTTTTT
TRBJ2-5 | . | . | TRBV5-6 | CASTHWGRETQYF | TGTGCCAGCACCCACTGGGGGCGGGAGACCCAGTACTTC
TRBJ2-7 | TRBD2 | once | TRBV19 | CASSIAGEAWEQYF | TGTGCCAGTAGTATTGCGGGAGAGGCGTGGGAGCAGTACTTC
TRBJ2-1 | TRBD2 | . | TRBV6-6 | CASSYRRLAEVNEQFF | TGTGCCAGCAGTTACCGCCGACTAGCGGAAGTGAATGAGCAGTTCTTC
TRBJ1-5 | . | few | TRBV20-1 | CSASDTGNQPQHF | TGCAGTGCTAGTGACACGGGCAATCAGCCCCAGCATTTT
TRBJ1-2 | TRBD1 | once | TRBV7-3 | CASSSGQGAGYGYTF | TGTGCCAGCAGCTCTGGACAGGGGGCAGGCTATGGCTACACCTTC
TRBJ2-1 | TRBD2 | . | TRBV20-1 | CTSGSYNEQFF | TGCACTAGCGGCTCCTACAATGAGCAGTTCTTC
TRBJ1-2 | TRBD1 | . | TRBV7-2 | CASSKMTGDGGYTF | TGTGCCAGCAGCAAGATGACAGGGGACGGTGGCTACACCTTC
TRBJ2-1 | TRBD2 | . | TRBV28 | CASNILAGDSYNEQFF | TGTGCCAGCAATATCTTAGCGGGGGACTCCTACAATGAGCAGTTCTTC
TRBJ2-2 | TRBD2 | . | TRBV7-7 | CASSLGQGGRRNTGELFF | TGTGCCAGCAGCTTAGGGCAGGGAGGGCGGCGGAACACCGGGGAGCTGTTTTTT
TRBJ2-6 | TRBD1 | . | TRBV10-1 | CASSEQPPGGVSGANVLTF | TGCGCCAGCAGTGAGCAGCCCCCAGGGGGCGTCTCTGGGGCCAACGTCCTGACTTTC
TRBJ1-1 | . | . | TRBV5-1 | CASSLAGVTEAFF | TGCGCCAGCAGCTTGGCAGGGGTCACTGAAGCTTTCTTT
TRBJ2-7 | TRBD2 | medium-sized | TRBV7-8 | CASSLRSGTSSSYEQYF | TGTGCCAGCAGCTTGCGCAGCGGGACTAGCAGCTCCTACGAGCAGTACTTC
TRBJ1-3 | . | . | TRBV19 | CASSSQANTIYF | TGTGCCAGTAGTTCACAGGCAAACACCATATATTTT
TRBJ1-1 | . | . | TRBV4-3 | CASSQDFQGKTEAFF | TGCGCCAGCAGCCAAGACTTCCAGGGGAAGACTGAAGCTTTCTTT
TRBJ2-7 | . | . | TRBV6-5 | CASSYSSRGSYEQYF | TGTGCCAGCAGTTACTCGAGTAGGGGTAGCTACGAGCAGTACTTC
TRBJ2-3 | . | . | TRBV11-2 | CASSFSEGSNTQYF | TGTGCCAGCAGCTTCTCGGAGGGCTCAAATACGCAGTATTTT
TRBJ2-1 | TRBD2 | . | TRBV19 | CASDPGAGYGNEQFF | TGTGCCAGCGACCCGGGAGCGGGATATGGCAATGAGCAGTTCTTC
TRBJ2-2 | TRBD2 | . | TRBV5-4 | CASSLDKREARTGELFF | TGTGCCAGCAGCTTGGATAAGCGGGAGGCGAGGACCGGGGAGCTGTTTTTT
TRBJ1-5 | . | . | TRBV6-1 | CASSERRGNQPQHF | TGTGCCAGCAGTGAAAGGAGGGGCAATCAGCCCCAGCATTTT
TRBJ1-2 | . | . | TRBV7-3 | CASSLGLRWAGVGYTF | TGTGCCAGCAGCTTAGGATTGCGGTGGGCAGGGGTGGGCTACACCTTC
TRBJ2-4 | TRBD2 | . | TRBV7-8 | CASSLVAASGYLAKNIQYF | TGTGCCAGCAGCTTAGTAGCGGCTAGCGGATATCTAGCCAAAAACATTCAGTACTTC
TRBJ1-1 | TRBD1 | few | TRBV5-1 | CASSFQGQTNTEAFF | TGCGCCAGCAGCTTCCAGGGACAGACGAACACTGAAGCTTTCTTT
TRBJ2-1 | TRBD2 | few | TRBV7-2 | CASSLLAGGPNEQFF | TGTGCCAGCAGCTTGCTAGCGGGAGGCCCAAATGAGCAGTTCTTC
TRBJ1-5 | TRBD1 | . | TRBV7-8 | CASSPGQGRFQPQHF | TGTGCCAGCAGCCCGGGACAGGGGCGTTTTCAGCCCCAGCATTTT
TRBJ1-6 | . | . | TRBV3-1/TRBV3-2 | CASSNTGGAGSSPLHF | TGTGCCAGCAGCAACACTGGGGGGGCCGGTTCGTCACCCCTCCACTTT
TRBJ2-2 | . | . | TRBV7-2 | CASSLSGYTGELFF | TGTGCCAGCAGCTTATCGGGGTACACCGGGGAGCTGTTTTTT
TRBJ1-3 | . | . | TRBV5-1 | CASSLDRLGDTIYF | TGCGCCAGCAGCCTTGACCGTTTAGGAGACACCATATATTTT
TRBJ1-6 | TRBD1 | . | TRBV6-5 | CASSSDRINSPLHF | TGTGCCAGCAGTTCGGACAGGATTAATTCACCCCTCCACTTT
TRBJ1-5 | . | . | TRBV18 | CASSPPTGGGQPQHF | TGTGCCAGCTCACCGCCGACAGGTGGGGGCCAGCCCCAGCATTTT
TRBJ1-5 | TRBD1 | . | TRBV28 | CASSLGTGRQPQHF | TGTGCCAGCAGTTTAGGGACAGGGCGGCAGCCCCAGCATTTT
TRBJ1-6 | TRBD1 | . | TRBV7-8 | CASSPDRVISPLHF | TGTGCCAGCAGCCCTGACAGGGTAATTTCACCCCTCCACTTT
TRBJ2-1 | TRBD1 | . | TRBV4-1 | CASSQTGTEGSYNEQFF | TGCGCCAGCAGCCAGACCGGGACAGAAGGCTCCTACAATGAGCAGTTCTTC
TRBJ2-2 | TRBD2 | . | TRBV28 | CASSLVGTTSGSGELFF | TGTGCCAGCAGTTTAGTGGGAACGACTAGCGGGAGCGGGGAGCTGTTTTTT
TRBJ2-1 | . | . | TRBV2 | CASSITRFDEQFF | TGTGCCAGCAGTATTACTAGGTTCGATGAGCAGTTCTTC
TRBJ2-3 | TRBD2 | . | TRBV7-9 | CASSTMGGLAGWSPTDTQYF | TGTGCCAGCAGCACAATGGGGGGACTAGCTGGGTGGAGCCCCACAGATACGCAGTATTTT
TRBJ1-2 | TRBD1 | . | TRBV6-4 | CASSGGQDYGYTF | TGTGCCAGCAGCGGGGGACAGGACTATGGCTACACCTTC
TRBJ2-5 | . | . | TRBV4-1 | CASSQESHPPRETQYF | TGCGCCAGCAGCCAAGAATCCCACCCCCCGCGAGAGACCCAGTACTTC
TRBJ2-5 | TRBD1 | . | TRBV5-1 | CASSVDRGREETQYF | TGCGCCAGCAGCGTCGACAGGGGGCGGGAGGAGACCCAGTACTTC
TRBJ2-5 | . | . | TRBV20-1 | CSAGPGTQYF | TGCAGTGCGGGGCCCGGGACCCAGTACTTC
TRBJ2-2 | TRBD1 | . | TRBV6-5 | CASGQGVTGELFF | TGTGCCAGCGGACAGGGGGTCACCGGGGAGCTGTTTTTT